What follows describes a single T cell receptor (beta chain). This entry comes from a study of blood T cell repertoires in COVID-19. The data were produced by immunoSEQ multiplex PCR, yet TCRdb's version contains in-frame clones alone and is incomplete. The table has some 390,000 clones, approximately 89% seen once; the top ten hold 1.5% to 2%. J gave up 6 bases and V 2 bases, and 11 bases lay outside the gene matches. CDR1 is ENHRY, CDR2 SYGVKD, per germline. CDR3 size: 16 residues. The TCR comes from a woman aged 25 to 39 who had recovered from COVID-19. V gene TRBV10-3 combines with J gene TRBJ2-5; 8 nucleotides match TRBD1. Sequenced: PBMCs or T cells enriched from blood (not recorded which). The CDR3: CAISEVATGATKTQYF. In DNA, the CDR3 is TGTGCCATCAGTGAGGTCGCGACAGGGGCTACTAAGACCCAGTACTTC.